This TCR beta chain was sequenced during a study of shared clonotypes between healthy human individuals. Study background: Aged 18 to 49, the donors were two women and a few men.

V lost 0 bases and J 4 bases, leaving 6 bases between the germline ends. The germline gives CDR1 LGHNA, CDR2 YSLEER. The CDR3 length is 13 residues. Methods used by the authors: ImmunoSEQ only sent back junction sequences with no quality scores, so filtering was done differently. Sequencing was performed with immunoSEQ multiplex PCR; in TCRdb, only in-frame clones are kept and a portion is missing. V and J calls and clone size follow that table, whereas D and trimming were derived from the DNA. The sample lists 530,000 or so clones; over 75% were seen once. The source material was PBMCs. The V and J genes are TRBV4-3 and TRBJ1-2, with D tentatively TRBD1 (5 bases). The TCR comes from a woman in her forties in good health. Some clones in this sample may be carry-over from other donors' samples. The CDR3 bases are TGCGCCAGCAGCCAAGATGGGGCCTATGGCTACACCTTC. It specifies CASSQDGAYGYTF.